This T cell receptor beta chain is from a study of blood T cell repertoires in COVID-19. Study as a whole: PBMCs, B-cell-depleted T cells, or T cells provided the cDNA or gDNA that made up the material.

Trimming cost V 4 bases and J 7 bases; bases outside gene matches: 6. CDR3 length: 13 residues. CDR1 is SEHNR, CDR2 FQNEAQ, per germline (reference sequence). Here immunoSEQ multiplex PCR was the method, and the copy in TCRdb shows in-frame clones only, minus some. The sample yields a few hundred thousand clones, roughly nine tenths seen once. The rearrangement joins TRBV7-9 to TRBJ2-7; 8 nucleotides line up with TRBD1. This TCR derives from a man aged 55 to 70 who had recovered from COVID-19. Source material: peripheral blood. The CDR3 region is CASSSAGGWEQYF. The CDR3 coding sequence is TGTGCCAGCAGCTCCGCAGGGGGCTGGGAGCAGTACTTC.